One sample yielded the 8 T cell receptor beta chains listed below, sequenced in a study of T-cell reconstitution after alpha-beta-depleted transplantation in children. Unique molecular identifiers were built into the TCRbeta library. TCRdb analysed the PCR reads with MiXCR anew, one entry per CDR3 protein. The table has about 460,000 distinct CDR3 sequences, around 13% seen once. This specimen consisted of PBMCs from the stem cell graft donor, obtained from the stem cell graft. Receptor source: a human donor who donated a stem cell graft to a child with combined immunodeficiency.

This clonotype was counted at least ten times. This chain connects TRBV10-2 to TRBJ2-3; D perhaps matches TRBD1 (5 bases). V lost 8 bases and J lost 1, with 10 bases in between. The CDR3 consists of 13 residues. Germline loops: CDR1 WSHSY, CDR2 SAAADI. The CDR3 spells CASWGDRTDTQYF. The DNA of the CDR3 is TGCGCCAGCTGGGGCGATCGCACAGATACGCAGTATTTT.

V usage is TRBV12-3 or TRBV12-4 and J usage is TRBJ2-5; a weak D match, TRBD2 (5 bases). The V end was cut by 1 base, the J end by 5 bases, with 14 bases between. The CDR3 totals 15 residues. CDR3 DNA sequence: TGTGCCAGCAGTTTAGTACTAGGCGGCTTGGAGACCCAGTACTTC. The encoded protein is CASSLVLGGLETQYF.

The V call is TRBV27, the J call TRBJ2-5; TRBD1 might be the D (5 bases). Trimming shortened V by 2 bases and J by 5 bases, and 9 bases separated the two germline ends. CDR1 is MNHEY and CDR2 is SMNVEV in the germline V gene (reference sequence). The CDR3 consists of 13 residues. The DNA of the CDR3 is TGTGCCAGCAGTTTAATTGGGGCGGAGACCCAGTACTTC. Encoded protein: CASSLIGAETQYF.

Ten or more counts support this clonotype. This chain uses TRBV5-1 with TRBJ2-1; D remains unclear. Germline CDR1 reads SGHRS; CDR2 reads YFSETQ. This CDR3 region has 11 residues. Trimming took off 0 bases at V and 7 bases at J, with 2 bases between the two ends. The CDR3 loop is CASSLENEQFF. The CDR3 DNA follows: TGCGCCAGCAGCTTGGAGAATGAGCAGTTCTTC.

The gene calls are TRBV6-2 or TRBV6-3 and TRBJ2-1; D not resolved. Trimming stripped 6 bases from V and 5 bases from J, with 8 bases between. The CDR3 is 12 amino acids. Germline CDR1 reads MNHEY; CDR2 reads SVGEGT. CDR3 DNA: TGTGCCAGCAGGAGCTTGGACAATGAGCAGTTCTTC. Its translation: CASRSLDNEQFF.

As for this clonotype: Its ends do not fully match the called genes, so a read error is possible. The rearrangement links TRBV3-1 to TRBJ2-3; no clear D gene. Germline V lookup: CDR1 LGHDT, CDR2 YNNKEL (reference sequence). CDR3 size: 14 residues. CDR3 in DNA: TGTGCCAGCAGCCAAGAGACCAGCACAGATACGAAGTATTTT. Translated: CASSQETSTDTKYF.

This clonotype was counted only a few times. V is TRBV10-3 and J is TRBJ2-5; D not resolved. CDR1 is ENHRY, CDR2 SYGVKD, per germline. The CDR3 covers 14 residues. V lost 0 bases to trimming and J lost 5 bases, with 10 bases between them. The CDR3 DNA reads TGTGCCATCAGTGAGTCGGCTAGACACGAGACCCAGTACTTC. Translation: CAISESARHETQYF.

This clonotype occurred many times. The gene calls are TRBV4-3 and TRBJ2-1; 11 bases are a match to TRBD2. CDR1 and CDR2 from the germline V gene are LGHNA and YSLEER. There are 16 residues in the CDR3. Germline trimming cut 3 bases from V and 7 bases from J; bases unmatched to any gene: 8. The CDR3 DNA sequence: TGCGCCAGCAGCCAGGCACTAGCGGGAGAGGGGAATGAGCAGTTCTTC. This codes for CASSQALAGEGNEQFF.